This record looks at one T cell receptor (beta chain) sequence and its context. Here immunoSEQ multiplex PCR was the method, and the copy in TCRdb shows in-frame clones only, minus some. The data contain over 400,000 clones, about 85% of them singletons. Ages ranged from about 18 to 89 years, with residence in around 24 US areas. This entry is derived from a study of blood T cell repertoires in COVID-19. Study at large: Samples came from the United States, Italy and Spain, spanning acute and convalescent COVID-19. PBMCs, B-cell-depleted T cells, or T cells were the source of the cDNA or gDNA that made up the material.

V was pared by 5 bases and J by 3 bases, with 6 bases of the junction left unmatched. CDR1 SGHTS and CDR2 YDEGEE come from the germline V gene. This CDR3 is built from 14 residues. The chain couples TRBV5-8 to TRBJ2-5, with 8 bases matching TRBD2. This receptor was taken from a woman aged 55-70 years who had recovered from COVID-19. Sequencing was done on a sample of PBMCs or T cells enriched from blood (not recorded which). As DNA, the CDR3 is TGTGCCAGCAGGCCACTAGCGGCCAAAGAGACCCAGTACTTC. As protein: CASRPLAAKETQYF.